The sequence of this T cell receptor beta chain was determined in a study of identical twins. This clonotype showed up just a few times. Per germline, CDR1 DFQATT and CDR2 SNEGSKA (reference sequence). The V gene lost 0 bases and the J gene lost 8 bases, with 20 bases spanning the gap. The CDR3 is made up of 16 amino acids. TCRdb redid the calling of the 5' RACE reads with MiXCR, one entry per CDR3 protein. The table includes a few hundred thousand distinct CDR3 sequences, around a tenth detected once. Healthy Caucasian donors formed the entire cohort. Separately, the same data were catalogued under a study of yellow fever vaccine responses in identical twins.

Sample: PBMCs. The receptor was derived from a woman between 18 and 30 years old in good health. The chain couples TRBV20-1 to TRBJ2-1; tentative D call: TRBD2 (6 bases). Written as DNA, the CDR3 is TGCAGTGCTAGAGATCTGGCGGGACCGACCCTATATGAGCAGTTCTTC. It yields the protein CSARDLAGPTLYEQFF.